The clone carrying this T cell receptor beta chain has more than one count but fewer than ten. This entry comes from a study of blood T cell repertoires in COVID-19. As for the study in general: Whether acute or convalescent, the COVID-19 samples came from the United States, Italy and Spain.

Data came from immunoSEQ multiplex PCR; TCRdb stores just in-frame clones and leaves some out. The sample holds 200,000 to 250,000 clones, roughly 90% seen once. In germline, CDR1 is DFQATT, CDR2 SNEGSKA (reference sequence). The CDR3 is made up of 15 amino acids. The V and J ends lost 3 bases and 1 base respectively, with 14 bases between them. What was sequenced was peripheral blood. The sequence was collected from a woman aged 55-70 years with acute or convalescent COVID-19. The rearrangement uses TRBV20-1 and TRBJ2-3; the D is unclear. Here the CDR3 reads CSASRQAFGTDTQYF. CDR3 bases: TGCAGTGCTAGTAGGCAGGCCTTTGGCACAGATACGCAGTATTTT.